Listed here is a single TCR beta chain. The V segment lost 5 bases and the J segment 3 bases; nucleotides outside the gene matches: 6. CDR3 size: 15 residues. Germline V gene sequence: CDR1 SGHVS, CDR2 FNYEAQ. Clones were sequenced by immunoSEQ multiplex PCR, and TCRdb holds only the in-frame ones, with some missing. The repertoire holds 65,000 to 95,000 clones, roughly 87% seen once, with 0.25% to 0.35% in the top ten. This record comes from a study of OX40 agonist ivuxolimab in advanced cancers. For the study at large: Patients were infused with ivuxolimab every 2 weeks at 0.01 to 10 mg/kg. Three patients showed partial responses: one hepatocellular carcinoma and two cutaneous melanoma cases. The dose-escalation cohort was approximately 85% male, with a mean age of about 58 years, ranging about 23 to 79.

The sequence derives from an adult with an advanced solid tumor such as melanoma, head and neck, liver or kidney cancer. Sample: CD4+ or CD8+ T cells sorted from blood, taken in a trial of the OX40 agonist ivuxolimab. V gene TRBV7-6 combines with J gene TRBJ2-2; 7 bases line up with TRBD1. CDR3 loop: CASSRGTGDTGELFF. Here the CDR3 DNA reads TGTGCCAGCAGCCGCGGAACAGGGGACACCGGGGAGCTGTTTTTT.